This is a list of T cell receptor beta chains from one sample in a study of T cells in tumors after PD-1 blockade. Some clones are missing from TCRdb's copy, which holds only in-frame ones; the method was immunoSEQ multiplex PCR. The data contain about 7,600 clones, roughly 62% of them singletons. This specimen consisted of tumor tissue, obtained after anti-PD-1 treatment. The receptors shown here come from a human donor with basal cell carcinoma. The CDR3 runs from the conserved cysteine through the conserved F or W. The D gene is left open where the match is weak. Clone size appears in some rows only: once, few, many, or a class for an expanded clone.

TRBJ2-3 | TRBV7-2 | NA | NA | TGTGCCAGCAGCCCTTCGAGGGGGACCACAGATACGCAGTATTTT | CASSPSRGTTDTQYF
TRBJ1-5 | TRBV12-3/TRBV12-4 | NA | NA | TGTGCCAGCAGTTTGGGCAATCAGCCCCAGCATTTT | CASSLGNQPQHF
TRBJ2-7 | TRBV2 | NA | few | TGTGCCAGCAGGGCCCGACAGCTCCCCCCCCGGGAGCAGTACTTC | CASRARQLPPREQYF
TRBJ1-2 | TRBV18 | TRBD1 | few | TGTGCCAGCTCAGCGGGACAGCTTACTGGTGGCTACACCTTC | CASSAGQLTGGYTF
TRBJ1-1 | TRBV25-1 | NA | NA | TGTGCCAGCGGGACTACTTTGAACACTGAAGCTTTCTTT | CASGTTLNTEAFF
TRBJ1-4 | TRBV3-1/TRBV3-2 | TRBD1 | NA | TGTGCCAGCAGCCCCGAACAGGGGGCAGGGGAAAAACTGTTTTTT | CASSPEQGAGEKLFF
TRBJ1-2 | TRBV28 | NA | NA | TGTGCCAGCGGTCAGGGTTTGAACTATGGCTACACCTTC | CASGQGLNYGYTF
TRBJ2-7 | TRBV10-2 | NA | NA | TGCGCCAGCAGTGAGTTCTACGAGCAGTACTTC | CASSEFYEQYF
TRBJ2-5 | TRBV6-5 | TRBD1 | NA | TGTGCCAGCAGCGCCACAGGGGTCCAAGAGACCCAGTACTTC | CASSATGVQETQYF
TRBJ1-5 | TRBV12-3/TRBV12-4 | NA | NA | TGTGCCAGCAGTTTAGCGCGGGAGGGGCCCCAGCATTTT | CASSLAREGPQHF
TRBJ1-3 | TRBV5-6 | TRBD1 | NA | TGTGCCAGCAGCAGGCACAGGGGTCGGAACTCTGGAAACACCATATATTTT | CASSRHRGRNSGNTIYF
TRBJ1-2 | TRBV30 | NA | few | TGTGCCTGGAGTGTACGCACTTCCCGGGGGGGCTACACCTTC | CAWSVRTSRGGYTF
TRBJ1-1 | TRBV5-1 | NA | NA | TGCGCCAGCAGCTTGGACCCGAGTTGGGCTGAAGCTTTCTTT | CASSLDPSWAEAFF
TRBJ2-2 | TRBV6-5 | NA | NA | TGTGCCAGCAGCCTAGGACAGCGGAGCGGGGAGCTGTTTTTT | CASSLGQRSGELFF
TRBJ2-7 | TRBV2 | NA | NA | TGTGCCAGCAGCAGGGACGGATCCTACGAGCAGTACTTC | CASSRDGSYEQYF
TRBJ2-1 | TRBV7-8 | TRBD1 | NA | TGTGCCAGCAGCAAGCGAGGGGGCCATGAGCAGTTCTTC | CASSKRGGHEQFF
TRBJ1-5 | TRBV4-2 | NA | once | TGTGCCAGCAGCCAAGATCAAGGGGGGACGCAGCCCCAGCATTTT | CASSQDQGGTQPQHF
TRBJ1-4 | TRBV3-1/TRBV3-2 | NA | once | TGTGCCAGCAGCCAAGCTGGTTTCGAAAAACTGTTTTTT | CASSQAGFEKLFF
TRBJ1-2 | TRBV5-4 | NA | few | TGTGCCAGCAGCTCTTGGACAGCCTCTAACTATGGCTACACCTTC | CASSSWTASNYGYTF
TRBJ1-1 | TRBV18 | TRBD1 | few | TGTGCCAGCTCACCACCTGGGACAGGGGGGCTTGAAGCTTTCTTT | CASSPPGTGGLEAFF
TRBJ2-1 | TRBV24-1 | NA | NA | TGTGCCACCAGTGAGGGGGGAAATGAGCAGTTCTTC | CATSEGGNEQFF
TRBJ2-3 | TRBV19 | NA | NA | TGTGCCAGTAGTATAGCGGGATCGGGCGCAGATACGCAGTATTTT | CASSIAGSGADTQYF
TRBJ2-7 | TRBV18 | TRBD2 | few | TGTGCCAGCCAAGCGGGGGCCGTCTACGAGCAGTACTTC | CASQAGAVYEQYF
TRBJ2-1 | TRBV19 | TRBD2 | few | TGTGCCAGTAGTGTGGGGGGGTTCTACAATGAGCAGTTCTTC | CASSVGGFYNEQFF
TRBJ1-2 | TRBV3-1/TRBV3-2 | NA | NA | TGTGCCAGCAGCCAGTTAGGAGGCCCCGGTGGCTACACCTTC | CASSQLGGPGGYTF
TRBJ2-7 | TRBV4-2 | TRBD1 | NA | TGTGCCAGCAGCCAAGATGGCGGACAGGGCTACGAGCAGTACTTC | CASSQDGGQGYEQYF
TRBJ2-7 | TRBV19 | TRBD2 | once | TGTGCCAGTAGTACCCTAGCGGGGGCCTACGAGCAGTACTTC | CASSTLAGAYEQYF
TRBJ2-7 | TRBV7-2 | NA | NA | TGTGCCAGCAGCTCCGGGACAACTAAGGCCTACGAGCAGTACTTC | CASSSGTTKAYEQYF
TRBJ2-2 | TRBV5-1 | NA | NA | TGCGCCAGCGGCATTCCCCCGGGCCCCAGGGGGAACACCGGGGAGCTGTTTTTT | CASGIPPGPRGNTGELFF
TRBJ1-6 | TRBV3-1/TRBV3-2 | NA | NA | TGTGCCAGCAGCCAAGATAGAGGGGGATATTCACCCCTCCACTTT | CASSQDRGGYSPLHF
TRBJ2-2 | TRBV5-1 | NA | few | TGCGCCAGCAGCTTGGAAGGAGGGAGCACCGGGGAGCTGTTTTTT | CASSLEGGSTGELFF
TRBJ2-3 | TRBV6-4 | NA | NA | TGTGCCAGCAGTGTTCGTGCTCAGGCAGATACGCAGTATTTT | CASSVRAQADTQYF
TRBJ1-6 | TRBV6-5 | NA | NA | TGTGCCAGCAGTCCAGGGTATAATTCACCCCTCCACTTT | CASSPGYNSPLHF